Reported below is one TCR beta chain. Its specificity is unknown. The data were obtained in a study of blood T cells in healthy people across ages. Sample-barcoded 5' priming and a J-beta primer mix drove a second PCR of roughly 6 to 12 cycles. TCRdb used MiXCR to reprocess the 5' RACE reads, holding one entry per CDR3 protein. The profile shows around 790,000 distinct CDR3 sequences, under 45% of them singletons. The V and J ends lost 0 bases and 0 bases, in that order; junction bases with no gene match: 6. Looked up from germline, CDR1 is MNHEY and CDR2 is SVGAGI. The CDR3 is made up of 18 amino acids. Study conclusions and caveats: The recorded TCR beta diversity per million T cells decreased in a roughly linear manner with age. There was no known CMV status for donors, so expanded clonotype changes were possibly confounded. Long-lived donors had more naive CD4+ cells and higher diversity than aged donors.

This TCR was recovered from a man in his sixties in good health. V is TRBV6-5 and J is TRBJ2-1; TRBD1 agrees at 9 bases. The source material was blood. CDR3 residues: CASSYSRTGVSSYNEQFF. For the CDR3, the DNA is TGTGCCAGCAGTTACTCTAGGACAGGGGTCAGCTCCTACAATGAGCAGTTCTTC.